This T cell receptor beta chain was recovered during a study of spatial heterogeneity in lung cancer. The CDR3 length is 15 residues. Germline lookup yields CDR1 MNHEY and CDR2 SMNVEV (reference sequence). The ends lost 6 bases at V and 7 bases at J; junction bases unmatched: 5. This clonotype appeared many times. In TCRdb, the 5' RACE reads were re-called with MiXCR into one record per CDR3 protein. In the table there are approximately 7,700 distinct CDR3 sequences, 9.7% of which are singletons. Time point in this sample: sample taken at primary tumor resection. Patients with untreated early-stage non-small cell lung cancer, numbering approximately 70, were the donors. Unsorted whole RNA from tumor, nontumor lung or frozen PBMC underwent sequencing.

Sequenced material: normal lung tissue next to the tumor, taken at surgery. The chain joins TRBV27 to TRBJ2-1, with TRBD2 matching 14 bases. This TCR was recovered from a male donor with early-stage non-small cell lung cancer. Written as DNA, the CDR3 is TGTGCCAGCAGCGGGACTAGCGGGAGTGAGAATGAGCAGTTCTTC. Amino acids: CASSGTSGSENEQFF.